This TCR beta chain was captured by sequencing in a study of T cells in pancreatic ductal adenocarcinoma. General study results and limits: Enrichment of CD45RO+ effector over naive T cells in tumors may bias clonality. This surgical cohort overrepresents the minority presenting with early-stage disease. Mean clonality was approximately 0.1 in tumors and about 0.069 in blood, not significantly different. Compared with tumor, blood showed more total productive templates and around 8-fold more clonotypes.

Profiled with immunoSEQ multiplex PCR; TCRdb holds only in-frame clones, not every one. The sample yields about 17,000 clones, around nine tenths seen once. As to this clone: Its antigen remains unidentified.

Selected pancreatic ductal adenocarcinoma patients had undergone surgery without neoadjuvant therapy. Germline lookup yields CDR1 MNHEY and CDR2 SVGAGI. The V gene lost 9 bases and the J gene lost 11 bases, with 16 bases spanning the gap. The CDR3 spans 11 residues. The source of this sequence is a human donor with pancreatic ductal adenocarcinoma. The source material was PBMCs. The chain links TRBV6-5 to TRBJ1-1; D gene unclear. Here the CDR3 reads CASFRSGSAFF. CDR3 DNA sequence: TGTGCCAGTTTCCGATCCGGGTCGGCTTTCTTT.